Shown below are 18 T cell receptor beta chains from a single sample sequenced in a study of Graves' ophthalmopathy and Graves' hyperthyroidism. Amplification of TCR beta CDR3 regions used RNA transcripts. HTBI-primed first-round RT-PCR preceded second-round multiplex PCR. From the multiplex PCR reads, TCRdb called clonotypes with MiXCR, one entry per CDR3 protein. The sample shows about 700,000 distinct CDR3 sequences, 40% of them seen only once. Sequencing was performed on peripheral blood. These receptors all come from an adult man with Graves' ophthalmopathy.

The chain uses TRBV7-2 and TRBJ2-6; D is unresolved. The CDR3 loop spans 13 amino acids. Trimming took off 6 bases at V and 4 bases at J, with 7 bases between the two ends. Looked up from germline, CDR1 is SGHTA and CDR2 is FQGNSA. CDR3 bases: TGTGCCAGCAGAAGTCTCGGGGCCAACGTCCTGACTTTC. This gives the protein CASRSLGANVLTF.

The chain employs TRBV15 and TRBJ1-2; 11 bases map to TRBD1. There are 16 residues in the CDR3. Germline trimming cut 0 bases from V and 8 bases from J; bases unmatched to any gene: 8. The germline gives CDR1 LNHNV, CDR2 YYDKDF (reference sequence). For the CDR3, the DNA is TGTGCCACCAGCAGAGATTCTGGGACAGGGGGTACCGGCTACACCTTC. It is translated as CATSRDSGTGGTGYTF.

This rearrangement joins TRBV4-1 to TRBJ2-7, with D maybe TRBD2 (6 bases). CDR3 size: 14 residues. Trimming left V 2 bases short and J 5 bases short, with 13 bases between. Germline V gives CDR1 MGHRA, CDR2 YSYEKL. The CDR3 spells CASSQFQAGHEQYF. In DNA, the CDR3 is TGCGCCAGCAGCCAATTTCAGGCGGGGCACGAGCAGTACTTC.

The chain uses TRBV10-3 and TRBJ1-4, with a possible D match to TRBD1 (6 bases). The CDR3 is 15 amino acids. The germline V and J ends were trimmed by 10 bases and 7 bases, with 22 bases remaining between them. Germline V gene data show CDR1 as ENHRY and CDR2 as SYGVKD. DNA of the CDR3: TGTGCCACTGCGTCGGATCCGGGGGCGGGTGAAAAACTGTTTTTT. Its translation: CATASDPGAGEKLFF.

This clonotype was recorded at least ten times. The chain uses TRBV2 and TRBJ2-7; the D is unclear. Per the germline V gene, CDR1 is SNHLY and CDR2 is FYNNEI. The CDR3 is 14 amino acids. V was trimmed by 0 bases and J by 3 bases, leaving 9 bases between them. CDR3 coding DNA: TGTGCCAGCAGTGAAGCCGTGGGCTACTACGAGCAGTACTTC. Translated: CASSEAVGYYEQYF.

The sample holds a few counts of this clonotype. V is TRBV20-1 and J is TRBJ1-2, with TRBD1 as a possible D gene (6 bases). Deletions cut 0 bases from V and 13 bases from J, with 12 bases between. Germline loops: CDR1 DFQATT, CDR2 SNEGSKA (reference sequence). The CDR3 has 11 amino acids. Written as DNA, the CDR3 is TGCAGTGCTAGAGATTCAGGGGTTGTCACCTTC. Translating it yields CSARDSGVVTF.

This clonotype has more than one count but fewer than ten. The V call is TRBV19, the J call TRBJ2-7; 13 bases are shared with TRBD2. The V gene end was trimmed by 1 base and the J gene end by 2 bases; junction bases not matched to a gene: 2. This CDR3 has 16 residues. Germline-derived CDR1 and CDR2 are LNHDA and SQIVND (reference sequence). CDR3 protein: CASSIGGLAGAYEQYF. CDR3 in DNA: TGTGCCAGTAGTATAGGCGGACTAGCGGGGGCCTACGAGCAGTACTTC.

With regard to this clonotype: A much larger clone differs by one base, so this may be a read error. This chain connects TRBV25-1 to TRBJ2-5, with a tentative D call TRBD2 (5 bases). Germline lookup yields CDR1 MGHDK and CDR2 SYGVNS. This CDR3 region has 14 residues. V was clipped by 10 bases and J by 7 bases, with 22 bases between them. In nucleotides, the CDR3 is TGTGCCATCAGCTCCCTGGACGGGGTGGGGACCCAGTACTTC. This gives the protein CAISSLDGVGTQYF.

This clonotype was detected ten times or more. The chain employs TRBV7-8 and TRBJ1-1; 7 bases line up with TRBD1. V gave up 3 bases and J gave up 1 base; unmatched junction bases: 8. Per germline, CDR1 SGHVS and CDR2 FQNEAQ. The CDR3 is 16 amino acids. The CDR3 loop reads CASSFSRQGRNTEAFF. CDR3 nucleotide sequence: TGTGCCAGCAGCTTTTCGAGACAGGGTCGGAACACTGAAGCTTTCTTT.

A few counts support this clonotype. The junction differs from germline at one of its ends, possibly a read error. The gene calls are TRBV4-1 and TRBJ2-5; no reliable D call. CDR3 length equals 14 residues. CDR1 and CDR2 from the germline V gene are MGHRA and YSYEKL. This CDR3 is CASSLAQYQETQYF. DNA of the CDR3: TGTGCCAGCAGCTTAGCACAGTACCAAGAGACCCAGTACTTC.

This clonotype appeared a few times. The genes are TRBV4-1 and TRBJ2-5; TRBD1 matches 7 bases. The CDR3 has 15 amino acids. V lost 4 bases to trimming and J lost 0 bases; unmatched junction nucleotides: 5. Germline V CDR1 and CDR2: MGHRA, YSYEKL. The CDR3 DNA sequence: TGCGCCAGCAGCCCGACAGGGACGTACCAAGAGACCCAGTACTTC. Its translation: CASSPTGTYQETQYF.

In regard to this clonotype: Compared with germline, one end of the junction differs, possibly owing to a read error. The rearrangement uses TRBV5-6 and TRBJ2-7; 7 nucleotides line up with TRBD1. The length of the CDR3 is 13 residues. Germline lookup yields CDR1 SGHDT and CDR2 YYEEEE. The CDR3 DNA is TGTGCCGGCAGTTTGCGAAGGGGGCCCGAGCAGTACTTC. This codes for CAGSLRRGPEQYF.

This clonotype was observed many times. The rearrangement joins TRBV15 to TRBJ1-2, with a weak D call TRBD1 (5 bases). The V gene's germline CDR1 is LNHNV and CDR2 YYDKDF (reference sequence). The CDR3 length is 17 residues. The V and J ends lost 3 bases and 4 bases respectively, with 21 bases between them. This CDR3 reads CATSSLWTYGTGYGYTF. Here the CDR3 DNA reads TGTGCCACCAGCAGTCTTTGGACGTACGGGACGGGCTATGGCTACACCTTC.

This clonotype occurred a few times. The chain has TRBV7-9 and TRBJ2-2; 12 nucleotides agree with TRBD2. The germline gives CDR1 SEHNR, CDR2 FQNEAQ (reference sequence). The ends lost 5 bases at V and 3 bases at J; junction bases unmatched: 7. The CDR3 consists of 17 residues. The DNA of the CDR3 is TGTGCCAGCAGCCCCCGACTAGCGGGAGATGACACCGGGGAGCTGTTTTTT. This codes for CASSPRLAGDDTGELFF.

The sample holds many counts of this clonotype. The rearrangement uses TRBV9 and TRBJ2-6, with TRBD1 identical over 7 bases. The CDR3 extends over 18 amino acids. CDR1 is SGDLS and CDR2 is YYNGEE in the germline V gene. The trim removed 3 bases at V and 0 bases at J, leaving 9 bases unmatched. CDR3 DNA: TGTGCCAGCAGCGAACCACAGGGGAGCTTCTCTGGGGCCAACGTCCTGACTTTC. It is translated as CASSEPQGSFSGANVLTF. Filled out from reference TRBV9 and TRBJ2-6, the complete variable domain reads DSGVTQTPKHLITATGQRVTLRCSPRSGDLSVYWYQQSLDQGLQFLIQYYNGEERAKGNILERFSAQQFPDLHSELNLSSLELGDSALYFCASSEPQGSFSGANVLTFGAGSRLTVL.

This clonotype was seen a handful of times. The rearrangement uses TRBV19 and TRBJ1-5, with TRBD1 matching 8 bases. J lost 0 bases, V lost 6 bases, and 7 bases had no gene match. This CDR3 contains 16 residues. Germline CDR1 reads LNHDA; CDR2 reads SQIVND (reference sequence). CDR3: CASSRSGQVSNQPQHF. CDR3 coding DNA: TGTGCCAGTAGCAGATCGGGACAGGTTAGCAATCAGCCCCAGCATTTT. Using reference TRBV19 and TRBJ1-5 for the parts outside the CDR3, the full variable domain is DGGITQSPKYLFRKEGQNVTLSCEQNLNHDAMYWYRQDPGQGLRLIYYSQIVNDFQKGDIAEGYSVSREKKESFPLTVTSAQKNPTAFYLCASSRSGQVSNQPQHFGDGTRLSIL.

This clonotype was observed a few times. Mismatch with germline at one junction end may stem from a read error. This chain joins TRBV10-3 and TRBJ1-2; D possibly corresponds to TRBD1 (5 bases). CDR3 length equals 15 residues. Germline V gives CDR1 ENHRY, CDR2 SYGVKD. CDR3 loop: CASSFTPDSHYGYTF. The CDR3 DNA is TGTGCCAGCAGTTTCACTCCTGACAGCCACTATGGCTACACCTTC.

As concerns this clonotype: A much larger clone differs by one base, so this may be a read error. The chain uses TRBV5-5 and TRBJ1-2, with D tentatively TRBD1 (5 bases). Germline V gives CDR1 SGHKS, CDR2 YYEKEE (reference sequence). The CDR3 loop spans 13 amino acids. Trimming stripped 7 bases from V and 8 bases from J, with 18 bases between. CDR3 amino acids: CASGRDGTRGYTF. The CDR3 bases are TGTGCCAGCGGTCGGGACGGGACGCGAGGCTACACCTTC.